The T cell receptor (beta chain) under discussion was sequenced for a study of technical replicates of blood from a handful of donors. TCRdb's table, derived via immunoSEQ multiplex PCR, lists solely in-frame clones and lacks some. The sample includes 80,000 to 95,000 clones, about 91% seen only once; the top ten take about 0.27%. The TCR originated in a human donor in good health. Sequencing used T cells isolated from PBMCs.

DNA of the CDR3: TGTGCCAGCAGTTTCATTGGGGGCCGGAGAGATACGCAGTATTTT. Translated: CASSFIGGRRDTQYF. The chain uses TRBV28 and TRBJ2-3; possible D gene TRBD1, 6 bases. The CDR3 loop spans 15 amino acids. Germline CDR1 and CDR2: MDHEN and SYDVKM. V lost 3 bases and J lost 5, with 15 bases in between.